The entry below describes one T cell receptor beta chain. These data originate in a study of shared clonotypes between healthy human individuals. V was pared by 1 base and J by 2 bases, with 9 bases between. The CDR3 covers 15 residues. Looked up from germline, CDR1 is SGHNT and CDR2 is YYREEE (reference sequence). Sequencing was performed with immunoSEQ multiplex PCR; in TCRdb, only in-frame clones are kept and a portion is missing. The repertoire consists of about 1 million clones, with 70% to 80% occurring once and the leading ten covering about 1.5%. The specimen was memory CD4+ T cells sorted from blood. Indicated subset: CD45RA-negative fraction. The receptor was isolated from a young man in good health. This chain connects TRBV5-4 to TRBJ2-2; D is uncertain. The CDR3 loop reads CASSLQHGNTGELFF. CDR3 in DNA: TGTGCCAGCAGCTTGCAGCACGGTAACACCGGGGAGCTGTTTTTT.